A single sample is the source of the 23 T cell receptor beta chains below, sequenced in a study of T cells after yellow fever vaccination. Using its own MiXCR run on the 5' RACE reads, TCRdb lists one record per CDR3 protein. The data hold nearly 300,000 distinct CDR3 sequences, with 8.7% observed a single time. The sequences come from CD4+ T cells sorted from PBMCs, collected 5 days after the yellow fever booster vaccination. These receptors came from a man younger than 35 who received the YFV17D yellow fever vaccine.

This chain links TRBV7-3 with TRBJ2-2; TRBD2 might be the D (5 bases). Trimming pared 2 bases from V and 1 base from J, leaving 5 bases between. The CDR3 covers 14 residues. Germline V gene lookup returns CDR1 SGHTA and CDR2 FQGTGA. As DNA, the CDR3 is TGTGCCAGCAGCTTAGGACTGAACACCGGGGAGCTGTTTTTT. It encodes CASSLGLNTGELFF.

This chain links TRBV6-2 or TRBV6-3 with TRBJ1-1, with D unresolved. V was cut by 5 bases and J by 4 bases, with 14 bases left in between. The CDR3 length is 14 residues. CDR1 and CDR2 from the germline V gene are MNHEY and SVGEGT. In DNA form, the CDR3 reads TGTGCCAGCAGTGTCCGTTGGGGTCGCACTGAAGCTTTCTTT. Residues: CASSVRWGRTEAFF.

This CDR3 reads CASRVGEKDQPQHF. Written as DNA, the CDR3 is TGTGCCAGCAGGGTAGGGGAAAAGGATCAGCCCCAGCATTTT. The rearrangement uses TRBV21-1 and TRBJ1-5; TRBD1 reflects the table's D call only, with no check against the DNA. TRBV21-1 is a documented pseudogene. CDR3 length: 14 residues.

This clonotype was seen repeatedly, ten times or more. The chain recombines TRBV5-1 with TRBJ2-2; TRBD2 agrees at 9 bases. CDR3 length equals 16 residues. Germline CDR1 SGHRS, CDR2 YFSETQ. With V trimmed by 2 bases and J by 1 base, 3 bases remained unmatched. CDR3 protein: CASSLAGGLNTGELFF. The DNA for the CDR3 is TGCGCCAGCAGCTTAGCGGGGGGCCTGAACACCGGGGAGCTGTTTTTT.

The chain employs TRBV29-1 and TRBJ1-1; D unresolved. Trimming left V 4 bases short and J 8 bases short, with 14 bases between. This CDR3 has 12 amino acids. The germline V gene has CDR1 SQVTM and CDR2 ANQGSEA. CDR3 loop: CSVVIIAAEAFF. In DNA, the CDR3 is TGCAGCGTTGTAATAATCGCAGCAGAAGCTTTCTTT.

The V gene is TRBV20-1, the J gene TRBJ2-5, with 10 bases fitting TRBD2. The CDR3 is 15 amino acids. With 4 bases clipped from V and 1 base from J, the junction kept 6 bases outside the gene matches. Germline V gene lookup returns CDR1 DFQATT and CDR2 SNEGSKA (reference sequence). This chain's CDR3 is CSATRAGGPQETQYF. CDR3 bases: TGCAGTGCTACCAGAGCGGGGGGGCCCCAAGAGACCCAGTACTTC.

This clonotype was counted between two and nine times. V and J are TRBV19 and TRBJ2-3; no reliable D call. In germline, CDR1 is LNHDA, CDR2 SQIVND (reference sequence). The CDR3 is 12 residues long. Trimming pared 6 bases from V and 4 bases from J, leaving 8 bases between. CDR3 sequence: CASSRTADTQYF. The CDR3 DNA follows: TGTGCCAGTAGCCGGACGGCAGATACGCAGTATTTT.

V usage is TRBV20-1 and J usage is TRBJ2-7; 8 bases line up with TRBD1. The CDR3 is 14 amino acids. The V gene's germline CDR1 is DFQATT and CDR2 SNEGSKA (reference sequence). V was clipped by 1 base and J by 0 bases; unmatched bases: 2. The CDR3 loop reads CSARGQGISYEQYV. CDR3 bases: TGCAGTGCTAGAGGACAGGGGATCTCCTACGAGCAGTACGTC.

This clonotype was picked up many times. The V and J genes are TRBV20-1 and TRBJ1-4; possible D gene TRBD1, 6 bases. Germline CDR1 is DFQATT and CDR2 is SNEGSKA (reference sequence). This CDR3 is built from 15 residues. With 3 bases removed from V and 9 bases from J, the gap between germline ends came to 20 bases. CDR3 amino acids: CSASSEGGRQKKLFF. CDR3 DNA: TGCAGTGCTAGTTCCGAAGGGGGAAGACAAAAAAAACTGTTTTTT.

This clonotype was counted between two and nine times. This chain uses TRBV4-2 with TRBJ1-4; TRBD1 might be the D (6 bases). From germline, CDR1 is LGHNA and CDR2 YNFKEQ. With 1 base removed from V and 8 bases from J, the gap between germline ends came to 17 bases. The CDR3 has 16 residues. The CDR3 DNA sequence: TGTGCCAGCAGCCAAGCGGAGGCAGGGGCTAGGGAAAAACTGTTTTTT. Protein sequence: CASSQAEAGAREKLFF.

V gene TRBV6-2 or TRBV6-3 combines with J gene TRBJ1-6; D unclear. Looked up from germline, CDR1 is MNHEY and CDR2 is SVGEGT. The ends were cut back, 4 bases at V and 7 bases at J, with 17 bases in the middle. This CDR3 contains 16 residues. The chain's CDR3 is CASSFRHLKPNSPLHF. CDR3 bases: TGTGCCAGCAGTTTTCGACACCTCAAGCCCAATTCACCCCTCCACTTT.

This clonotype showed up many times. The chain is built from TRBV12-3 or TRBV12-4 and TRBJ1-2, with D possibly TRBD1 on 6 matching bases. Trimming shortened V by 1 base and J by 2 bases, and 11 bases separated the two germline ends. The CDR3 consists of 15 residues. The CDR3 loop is CASSLGTGTNYGYTF. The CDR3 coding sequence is TGTGCCAGCAGTTTAGGGACTGGGACAAACTATGGCTACACCTTC.

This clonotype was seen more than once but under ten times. The CDR3 spells CASSLDPAGGEQFF. The CDR3 DNA is TGCGCCAGCAGCTTGGATCCAGCGGGGGGTGAGCAGTTCTTC. The chain combines TRBV5-1 with TRBJ2-1, with 9 nucleotides matching TRBD2. Losses at the gene ends were 0 bases for V and 9 bases for J; bases not matched to a gene: 4. Germline CDR1 and CDR2: SGHRS and YFSETQ. The length of the CDR3 is 14 residues.

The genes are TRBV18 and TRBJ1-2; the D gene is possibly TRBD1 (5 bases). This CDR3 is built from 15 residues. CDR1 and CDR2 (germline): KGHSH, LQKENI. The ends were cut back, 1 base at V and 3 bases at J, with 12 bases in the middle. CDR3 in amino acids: CASSPLEGIDYGYTF. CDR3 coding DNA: TGTGCCAGCTCACCACTGGAGGGGATAGACTATGGCTACACCTTC.

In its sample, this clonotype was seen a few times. In nucleotides, the CDR3 is TGCGCCAGCACCGCTGGGGGCAGCGGGGACTACGAGCAGTACTTC. Protein: CASTAGGSGDYEQYF. This rearrangement joins TRBV5-1 to TRBJ2-7; the D gene is possibly TRBD2 (7 bases). The CDR3 covers 15 residues. In germline, CDR1 is SGHRS, CDR2 YFSETQ. The V end was cut by 6 bases, the J end by 3 bases, with 19 bases between. The whole variable domain, filled in from reference TRBV5-1 and TRBJ2-7, reads KAGVTQTPRYLIKTRGQQVTLSCSPISGHRSVSWYQQTPGQGLQFLFEYFSETQRNKGNFPGRFSGRQFSNSRSEMNVSTLELGDSALYLCASTAGGSGDYEQYFGPGTRLTVT.

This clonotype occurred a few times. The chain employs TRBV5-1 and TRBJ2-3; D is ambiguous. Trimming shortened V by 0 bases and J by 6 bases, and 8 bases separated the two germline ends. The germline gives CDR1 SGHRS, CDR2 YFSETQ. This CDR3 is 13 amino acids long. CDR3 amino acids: CASSLGDKDTQYF. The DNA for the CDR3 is TGCGCCAGCAGCTTGGGAGATAAGGATACGCAGTATTTT. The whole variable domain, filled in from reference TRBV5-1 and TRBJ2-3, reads KAGVTQTPRYLIKTRGQQVTLSCSPISGHRSVSWYQQTPGQGLQFLFEYFSETQRNKGNFPGRFSGRQFSNSRSEMNVSTLELGDSALYLCASSLGDKDTQYFGPGTRLTVL.

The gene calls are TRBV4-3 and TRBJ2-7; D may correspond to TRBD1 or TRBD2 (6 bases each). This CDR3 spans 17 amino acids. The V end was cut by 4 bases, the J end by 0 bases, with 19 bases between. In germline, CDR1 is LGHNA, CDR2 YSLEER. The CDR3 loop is CASSRTTRRGISYEQYF. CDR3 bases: TGCGCCAGCAGCCGAACCACTAGGAGGGGGATCTCCTACGAGCAGTACTTC.

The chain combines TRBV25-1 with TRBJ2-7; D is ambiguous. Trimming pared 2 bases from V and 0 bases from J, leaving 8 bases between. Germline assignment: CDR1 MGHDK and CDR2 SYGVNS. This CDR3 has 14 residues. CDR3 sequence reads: CASSEPGPSYEQYV. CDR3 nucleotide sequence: TGTGCCAGCAGTGAACCCGGACCCTCCTACGAGCAGTACGTC.

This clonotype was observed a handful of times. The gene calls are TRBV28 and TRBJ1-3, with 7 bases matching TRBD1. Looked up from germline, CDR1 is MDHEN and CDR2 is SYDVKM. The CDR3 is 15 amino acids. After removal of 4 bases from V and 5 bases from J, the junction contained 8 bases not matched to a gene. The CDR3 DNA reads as TGTGCCAGCAGTTCCCCAGGGGGACGCCGAAACACCATATATTTT. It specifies CASSSPGGRRNTIYF.

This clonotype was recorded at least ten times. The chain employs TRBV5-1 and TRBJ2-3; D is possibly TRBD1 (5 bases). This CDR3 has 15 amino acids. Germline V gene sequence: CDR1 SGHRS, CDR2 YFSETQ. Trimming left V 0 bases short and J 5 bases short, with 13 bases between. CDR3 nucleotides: TGCGCCAGCAGCTTGGTTGACAGCCTGCGAGATACGCAGTATTTT. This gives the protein CASSLVDSLRDTQYF.

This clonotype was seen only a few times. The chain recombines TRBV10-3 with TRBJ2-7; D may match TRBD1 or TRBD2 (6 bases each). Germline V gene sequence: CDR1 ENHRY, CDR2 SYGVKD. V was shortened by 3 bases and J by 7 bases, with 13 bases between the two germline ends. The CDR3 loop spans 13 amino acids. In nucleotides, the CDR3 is TGTGCCATCAGTGACGTCGGAGGGGGGGAGCAGTACTTC. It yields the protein CAISDVGGGEQYF.

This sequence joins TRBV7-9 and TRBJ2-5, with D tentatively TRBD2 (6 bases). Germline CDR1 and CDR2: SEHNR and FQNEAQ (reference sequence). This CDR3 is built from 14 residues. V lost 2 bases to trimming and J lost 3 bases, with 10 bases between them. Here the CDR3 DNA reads TGTGCCAGCAGCTTATCGGGGGTGAAAGAGACCCAGTACTTC. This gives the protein CASSLSGVKETQYF. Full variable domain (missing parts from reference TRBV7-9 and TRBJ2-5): DTGVSQNPRHKITKRGQNVTFRCDPISEHNRLYWYRQTLGQGPEFLTYFQNEAQLEKSRLLSDRFSAERPKGSFSTLEIQRTEQGDSAMYLCASSLSGVKETQYFGPGTRLLVL.

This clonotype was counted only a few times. The CDR3, as DNA: TGTGCCAGCAGCCGGGCGGCTACCACAGATACGCAGTATTTT. It is translated as CASSRAATTDTQYF. The chain couples TRBV7-2 to TRBJ2-3; D not resolved. V lost 5 bases to trimming and J lost 2 bases, with 11 bases between them. CDR3 length equals 14 residues. CDR1 is SGHTA, CDR2 FQGNSA, per germline.